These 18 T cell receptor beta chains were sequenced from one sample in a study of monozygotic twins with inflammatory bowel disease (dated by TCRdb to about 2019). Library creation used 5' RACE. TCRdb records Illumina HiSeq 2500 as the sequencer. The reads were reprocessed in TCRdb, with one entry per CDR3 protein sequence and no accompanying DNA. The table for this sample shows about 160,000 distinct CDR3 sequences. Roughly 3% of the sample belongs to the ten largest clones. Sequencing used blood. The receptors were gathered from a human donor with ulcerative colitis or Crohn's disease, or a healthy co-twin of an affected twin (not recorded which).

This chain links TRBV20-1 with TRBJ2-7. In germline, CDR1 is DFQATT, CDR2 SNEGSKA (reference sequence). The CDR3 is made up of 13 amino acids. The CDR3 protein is CSARTGGPYEQYF.

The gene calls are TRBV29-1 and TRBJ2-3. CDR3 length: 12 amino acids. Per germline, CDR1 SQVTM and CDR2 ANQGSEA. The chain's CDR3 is CSVGAYTDTQYF.

The chain's CDR3 is CASSQGPGELFF. The chain links TRBV3-1 to TRBJ2-2. The CDR3 loop spans 12 amino acids. Germline V gene data show CDR1 as LGHDT and CDR2 as YNNKEL (reference sequence). Based on the CDR3 plus reference TRBV3-1 and TRBJ2-2, the full variable domain is DTAVSQTPKYLVTQMGNDKSIKCEQNLGHDTMYWYKQDSKKFLKIMFSYNNKELIINETVPNRFSPKSPDKAHLNLHINSLELGDSAVYFCASSQGPGELFFGEGSRLTVL.

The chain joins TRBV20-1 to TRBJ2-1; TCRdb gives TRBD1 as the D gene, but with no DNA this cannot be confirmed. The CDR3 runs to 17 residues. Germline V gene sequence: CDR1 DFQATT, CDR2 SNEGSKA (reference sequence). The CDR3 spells CSARDGQVLSSYNEQFF.

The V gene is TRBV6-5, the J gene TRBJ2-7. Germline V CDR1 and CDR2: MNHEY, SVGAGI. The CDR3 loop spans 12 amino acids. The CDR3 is CASRRGYGIQYF.

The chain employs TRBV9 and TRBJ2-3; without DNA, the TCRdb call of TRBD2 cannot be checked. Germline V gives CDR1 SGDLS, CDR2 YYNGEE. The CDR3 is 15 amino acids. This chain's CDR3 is CASSVVGAGADTQYF.

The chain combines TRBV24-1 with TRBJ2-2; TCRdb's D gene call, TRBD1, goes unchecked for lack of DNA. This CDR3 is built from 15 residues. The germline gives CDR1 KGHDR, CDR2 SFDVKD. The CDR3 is CATSESGPNTGELFF.

CDR3 sequence: CASMREGFSNQPQHF. V is TRBV2 and J is TRBJ1-5. Germline CDR1 reads SNHLY; CDR2 reads FYNNEI. The CDR3 contains 15 residues.

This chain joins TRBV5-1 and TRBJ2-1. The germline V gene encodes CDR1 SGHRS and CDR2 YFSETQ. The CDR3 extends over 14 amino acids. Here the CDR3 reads CASTRAMQVDEQFF. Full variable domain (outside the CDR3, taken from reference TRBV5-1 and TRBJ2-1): KAGVTQTPRYLIKTRGQQVTLSCSPISGHRSVSWYQQTPGQGLQFLFEYFSETQRNKGNFPGRFSGRQFSNSRSEMNVSTLELGDSALYLCASTRAMQVDEQFFGPGTRLTVL.

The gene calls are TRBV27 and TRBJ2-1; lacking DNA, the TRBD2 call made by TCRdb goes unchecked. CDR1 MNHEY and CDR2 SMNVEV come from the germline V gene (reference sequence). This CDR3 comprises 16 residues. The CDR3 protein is CASSAGTSSPWNEQFF.

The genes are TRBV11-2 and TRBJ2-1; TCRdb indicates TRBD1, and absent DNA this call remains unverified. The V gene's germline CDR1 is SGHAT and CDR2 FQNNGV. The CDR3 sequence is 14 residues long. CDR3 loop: CASSGTGFYNEQFF.

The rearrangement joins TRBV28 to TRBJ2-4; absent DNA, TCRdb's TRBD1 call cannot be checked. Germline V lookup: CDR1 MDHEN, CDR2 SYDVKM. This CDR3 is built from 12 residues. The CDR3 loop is CASSLIGTNQYF.

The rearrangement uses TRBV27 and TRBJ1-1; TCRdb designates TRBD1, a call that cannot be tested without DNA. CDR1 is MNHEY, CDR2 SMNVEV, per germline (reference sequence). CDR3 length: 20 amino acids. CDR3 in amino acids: CASRRRTGSDLIVGNTEAFF.

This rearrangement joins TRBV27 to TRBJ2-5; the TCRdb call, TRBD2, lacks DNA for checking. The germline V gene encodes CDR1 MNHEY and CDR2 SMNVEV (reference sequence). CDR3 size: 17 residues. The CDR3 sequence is CASSLSYRAGVRETQYF.

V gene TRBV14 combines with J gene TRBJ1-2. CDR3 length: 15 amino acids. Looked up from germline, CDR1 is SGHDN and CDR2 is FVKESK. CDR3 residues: CASSQGLGNTYGYTF.

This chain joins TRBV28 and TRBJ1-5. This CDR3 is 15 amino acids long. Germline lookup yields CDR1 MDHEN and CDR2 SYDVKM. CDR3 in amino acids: CASSLIQFLNQPQHF.

The CDR3 loop reads CASSQDLGDQPQHF. V is TRBV4-3 and J is TRBJ1-5. The CDR3 extends over 14 amino acids. Germline values: CDR1 LGHNA, CDR2 YSLEER.

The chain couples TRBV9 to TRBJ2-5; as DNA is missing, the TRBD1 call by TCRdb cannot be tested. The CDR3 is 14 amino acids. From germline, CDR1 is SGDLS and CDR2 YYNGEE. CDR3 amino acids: CASSQGQIKETQYF.